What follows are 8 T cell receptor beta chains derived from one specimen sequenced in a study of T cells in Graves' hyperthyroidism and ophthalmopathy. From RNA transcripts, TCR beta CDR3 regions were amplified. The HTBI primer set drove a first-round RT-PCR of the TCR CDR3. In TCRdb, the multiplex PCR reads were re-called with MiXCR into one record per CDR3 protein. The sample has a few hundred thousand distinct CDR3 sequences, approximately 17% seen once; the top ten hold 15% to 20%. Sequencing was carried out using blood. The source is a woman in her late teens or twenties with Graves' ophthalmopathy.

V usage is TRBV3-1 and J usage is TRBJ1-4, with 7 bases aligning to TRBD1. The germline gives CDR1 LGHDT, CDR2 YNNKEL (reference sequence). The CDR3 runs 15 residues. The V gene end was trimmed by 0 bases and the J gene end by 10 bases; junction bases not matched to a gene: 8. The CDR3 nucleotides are TGTGCCAGCAGCCAAGAAATGGAGGGGGCTTTAAAACTGTTTTTT. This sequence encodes CASSQEMEGALKLFF.

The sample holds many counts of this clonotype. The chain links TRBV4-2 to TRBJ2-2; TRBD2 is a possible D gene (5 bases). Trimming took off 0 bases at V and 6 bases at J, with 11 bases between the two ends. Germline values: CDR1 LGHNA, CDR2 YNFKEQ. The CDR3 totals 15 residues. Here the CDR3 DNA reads TGTGCCAGCAGCCAAGATACCCTAGCCGCCGGGGAGCTGTTTTTT. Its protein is CASSQDTLAAGELFF.

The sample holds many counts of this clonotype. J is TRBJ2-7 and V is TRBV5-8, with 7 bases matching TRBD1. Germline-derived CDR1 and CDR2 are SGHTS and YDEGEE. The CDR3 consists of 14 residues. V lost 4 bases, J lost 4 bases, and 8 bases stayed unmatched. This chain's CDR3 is CASSPYRGKYEQYF. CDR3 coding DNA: TGTGCCAGCAGCCCGTACAGGGGAAAGTACGAGCAGTACTTC.

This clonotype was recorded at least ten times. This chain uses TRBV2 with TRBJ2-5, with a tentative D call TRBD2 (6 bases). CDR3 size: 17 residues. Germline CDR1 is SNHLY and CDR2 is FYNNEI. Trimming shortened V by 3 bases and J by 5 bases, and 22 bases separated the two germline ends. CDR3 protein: CASSDIGTQTSGETQYF. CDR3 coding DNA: TGTGCCAGCAGTGACATCGGGACTCAAACTTCAGGGGAGACCCAGTACTTC.

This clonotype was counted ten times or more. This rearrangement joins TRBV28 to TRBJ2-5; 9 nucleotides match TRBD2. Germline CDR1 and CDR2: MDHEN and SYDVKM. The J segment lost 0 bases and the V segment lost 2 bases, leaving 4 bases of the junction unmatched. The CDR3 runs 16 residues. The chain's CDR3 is CASSLDGLANQETQYF. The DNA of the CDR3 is TGTGCCAGCAGTTTAGACGGACTAGCGAACCAAGAGACCCAGTACTTC.

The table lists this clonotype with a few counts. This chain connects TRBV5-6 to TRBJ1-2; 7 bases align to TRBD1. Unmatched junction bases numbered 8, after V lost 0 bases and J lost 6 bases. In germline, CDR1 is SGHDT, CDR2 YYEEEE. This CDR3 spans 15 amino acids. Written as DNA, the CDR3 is TGTGCCAGCAGCTTGGTCCCCAGGGGGGGGAATGGCTACACCTTC. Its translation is CASSLVPRGGNGYTF.

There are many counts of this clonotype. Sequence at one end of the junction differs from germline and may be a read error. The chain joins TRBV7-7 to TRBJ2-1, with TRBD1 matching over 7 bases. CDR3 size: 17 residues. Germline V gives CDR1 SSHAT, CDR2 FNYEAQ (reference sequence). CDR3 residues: CASSIEGQQVSYNEQFF. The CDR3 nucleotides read TGTGCTAGCAGCATCGAGGGACAGCAGGTCTCCTACAATGAGCAGTTCTTC.

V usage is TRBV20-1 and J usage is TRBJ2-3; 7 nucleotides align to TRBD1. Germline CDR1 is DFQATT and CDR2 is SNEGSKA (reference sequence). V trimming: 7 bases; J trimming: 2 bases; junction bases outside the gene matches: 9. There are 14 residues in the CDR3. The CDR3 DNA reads TGCAGTGTTAGGAAAGGGGGCACCACAGATACGCAGTATTTT. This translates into CSVRKGGTTDTQYF.